These T cell receptor beta chains were read from a single sample in a study of CD8+ T cells in alopecia areata. Data came from immunoSEQ multiplex PCR; TCRdb stores just in-frame clones and leaves some out. The data hold a few hundred thousand clones, with 40% to 55% observed a single time. The sample consisted of CD4+ T cells sorted from blood, taken at approximately week 39, from a patient treated with tofacitinib. All receptors come from a human donor with alopecia areata. The CDR3 runs from the conserved cysteine through the conserved F or W. The D gene is left open where the match is weak.

D gene	V gene	CDR3 protein
TRBD1	TRBV29-1	CSVDRGSNQPQHF
.	TRBV11-2	CASSMQLTQYF
TRBD2	TRBV6-5	CASSSSGVQETQYF
TRBD1	TRBV7-2	CASSLAPPRQGYQPQHF
.	TRBV30	CAWSVKGRDIGTEAFF
.	TRBV19	CATAGVAKNIQYF
.	TRBV28	CASSLMGRYEQYF
TRBD2	TRBV30	CAWSVLLAGRWTDTQYF
TRBD1	TRBV18	CASSDQGANNEQYF
.	TRBV11-2	CASSFSRETQYF
TRBD1	TRBV29-1	CSAGDGRDRSINYGYTF
.	TRBV30	CAWSVGLANNEQFF
.	TRBV15	CATGKDDTQYF
.	TRBV7-2	CASSLVTTSIYF
.	TRBV19	CASSIVTASYNEQFF
.	TRBV19	CASRRREGYTF
.	TRBV30	CAWRLMANTEAFF
TRBD1	TRBV6-6	CASSPTGGYGTQYF
.	TRBV11-2	CASSLEAQGHEQYF
.	TRBV7-9	CASSLGQQETQYF
TRBD1	TRBV7-2	CASSQGTGDYGYTF
TRBD1	TRBV7-2	CASSLYRGESTDTQYF
TRBD1	TRBV7-2	CASSRRTGLYNEQFF
.	TRBV7-2	CASSLRTDTQYF
.	TRBV19	CASISGLNEQFF
.	TRBV18	CASSPDASSYEQYF
TRBD2	TRBV5-1	CASSADGGRVREQFF
.	TRBV30	CAWGLLIPSSYNEQFF
.	TRBV4-2	CASSFVAEETQYF
.	TRBV5-5	CASSLDGGQRNTEAFF
TRBD1	TRBV29-1	CSVGQGLRETQYF
.	TRBV5-6	CASSLGRSFDEQYF
.	TRBV7-2	CASSLTDQPQHF
TRBD1	TRBV19	CASSIGTGDYGYTF
.	TRBV30	CAWSRGDGYTF
TRBD1	TRBV29-1	CSAAGTGGETQYF
.	TRBV9	CASSGTSGNTEAFF
.	TRBV30	CAWSVSKGRASTDTQYF
.	TRBV5-1	CASSLGPEGQPQHF
.	TRBV11-2	CASSLGSGSFPDTQYF
.	TRBV19	CASSIDFLWPQHF
TRBD1	TRBV5-1	CASSVQGAREAFF
TRBD2	TRBV28	CASSLGGSQSYEQYF